The 20 T cell receptor beta chains below all came from one sample that was sequenced in a study of cytomegalovirus exposure and HLA in healthy donors. It was with 60 Vbeta and 13 Jbeta primers that the PCR ran. The data were produced by immunoSEQ multiplex PCR, yet TCRdb's version contains in-frame clones alone and is incomplete. This sample carries 150,000 to 200,000 clones, with 1% to 1.5% going to the ten biggest clones. Material: PBMCs. These receptors came from a woman aged 60-75 years in good health and CMV-seronegative.

J is TRBJ1-3 and V is TRBV2; 7 bases fit TRBD1. V dropped 7 bases and J dropped 10; count of bases not matched to a gene: 10. CDR3 length: 13 residues. Looked up from germline, CDR1 is SNHLY and CDR2 is FYNNEI. The CDR3 region has the DNA TGTGCCAGCACCTGGGACAGCGGGCGAACCATATATTTT. As protein: CASTWDSGRTIYF.

In the case of this clone: A read error may account for a junction end that differs from germline. The chain recombines TRBV10-3 with TRBJ2-5; TRBD2 might be the D (6 bases). This CDR3 is built from 12 residues. CDR1 and CDR2 from the germline V gene are ENHRY and SYGVKD. The CDR3 DNA sequence: TGTGCCACCAGTACCCGGGGGGAGACCCAGTACTTC. It is translated as CATSTRGETQYF.

The rearrangement joins TRBV9 to TRBJ1-5; no firm D call. The CDR3 runs 13 residues. With 4 bases removed from V and 5 bases from J, the gap between germline ends came to 10 bases. Per germline, CDR1 SGDLS and CDR2 YYNGEE. For the CDR3, the DNA is TGTGCCAGCAGCCACGACACAGATCAGCCCCAGCATTTT. It specifies CASSHDTDQPQHF.

The CDR3 region is CATSRQGAGGVYGYTF. The CDR3 bases are TGTGCCACTAGTCGACAGGGGGCGGGAGGGGTCTATGGCTACACCTTC. This sequence joins TRBV15 and TRBJ1-2, with 10 bases identical to TRBD1. V gave up 9 bases and J gave up 4 bases; unmatched junction bases: 14. The CDR3 loop spans 16 amino acids. The germline CDR1 and CDR2 sequences are LNHNV and YYDKDF (reference sequence). Full variable domain (remainder filled in from reference TRBV15 and TRBJ1-2): DAMVIQNPRYQVTQFGKPVTLSCSQTLNHNVMYWYQQKSSQAPKLLFHYYDKDFNNEADTPDNFQSRRPNTSFCFLDIRSPGLGDTAMYLCATSRQGAGGVYGYTFGSGTRLTVV.

The chain uses TRBV5-6 and TRBJ1-2; D perhaps matches TRBD1 (5 bases). The ends were cut back, 0 bases at V and 3 bases at J, with 6 bases in the middle. The CDR3 covers 13 residues. The germline V gene encodes CDR1 SGHDT and CDR2 YYEEEE. CDR3 nucleotide sequence: TGTGCCAGCAGCTTGGTCAGGGACTATGGCTACACCTTC. Its translation is CASSLVRDYGYTF. Full variable domain (rest looked up from reference TRBV5-6 and TRBJ1-2): DAGVTQSPTHLIKTRGQQVTLRCSPKSGHDTVSWYQQALGQGPQFIFQYYEEEERQRGNFPDRFSGHQFPNYSSELNVNALLLGDSALYLCASSLVRDYGYTFGSGTRLTVV.

The chain recombines TRBV10-1 with TRBJ1-1; no clear D gene. Deletions cut 0 bases from V and 7 bases from J, with 9 bases between. The CDR3 runs to 13 residues. In germline, CDR1 is WNHNN, CDR2 SYGVQD (reference sequence). CDR3 DNA: TGCGCCAGCAGTGAGTCGCGGGGAAGTGAAGCTTTCTTT. Translation: CASSESRGSEAFF.

The V and J genes are TRBV19 and TRBJ1-2; 7 bases align to TRBD1. There are 15 residues in the CDR3. The V and J ends lost 10 bases and 6 bases, in that order; junction bases with no gene match: 17. Germline V gene lookup returns CDR1 LNHDA and CDR2 SQIVND (reference sequence). The CDR3 DNA sequence: TGTGCCACCTTACCGGGACAGAGACGCGAGGATGGCTACACCTTC. It specifies CATLPGQRREDGYTF. The full variable domain, with the rest looked up from reference TRBV19 and TRBJ1-2, is DGGITQSPKYLFRKEGQNVTLSCEQNLNHDAMYWYRQDPGQGLRLIYYSQIVNDFQKGDIAEGYSVSREKKESFPLTVTSAQKNPTAFYLCATLPGQRREDGYTFGSGTRLTVV.

The chain couples TRBV7-3 to TRBJ1-1; D not resolved. The CDR3 totals 13 residues. The V gene's germline CDR1 is SGHTA and CDR2 FQGTGA. V lost 5 bases, J lost 3 bases, and 10 bases lay in between. The CDR3 DNA is TGTGCCAGCAGCGCCGGCGGGGACACTGAAGCTTTCTTT. This translates into CASSAGGDTEAFF.

The chain couples TRBV21-1 to TRBJ2-1; TRBD2, the table's D call, was not compared with the DNA. TRBV21-1 is designated a pseudogene. This CDR3 spans 17 amino acids. The CDR3 spells CASSYTLLAGNCNEQFF. For the CDR3, the DNA is TGTGCCAGCAGCTATACCCTCCTAGCGGGAAATTGCAATGAGCAGTTCTTC.

This sequence joins TRBV5-1 and TRBJ2-3, with 8 bases that match TRBD2. In germline, CDR1 is SGHRS, CDR2 YFSETQ. J gave up 11 bases and V 0 bases, and 11 bases lay outside the gene matches. There are 15 residues in the CDR3. The CDR3 loop reads CASSLGDPREARQYF. The CDR3 DNA reads as TGCGCCAGCAGCTTGGGGGACCCGCGGGAGGCGAGGCAGTATTTT.

This chain uses TRBV5-6 with TRBJ1-5; D uncertain. Trimming removed 0 bases at V and 6 bases at J, with 19 bases between. CDR3 length: 17 amino acids. Germline assignment: CDR1 SGHDT and CDR2 YYEEEE. The CDR3 protein is CASSLGPPGSGSQPQHF. In DNA form, the CDR3 reads TGTGCCAGCAGCTTGGGCCCCCCGGGGAGCGGGAGTCAGCCCCAGCATTTT.

This chain uses TRBV5-5 with TRBJ2-7; 8 bases are shared with TRBD1. The germline gives CDR1 SGHKS, CDR2 YYEKEE (reference sequence). The CDR3 totals 15 residues. V shed 2 bases, J shed 3 bases, and the junction held 7 bases outside the gene matches. The CDR3 sequence is CASSFPGGQVYEQYF. CDR3 DNA: TGTGCCAGCAGCTTCCCCGGGGGACAGGTCTACGAGCAGTACTTC.

This chain joins TRBV7-9 and TRBJ2-7; D call uncertain. The CDR3 is 11 residues long. Looked up from germline, CDR1 is SEHNR and CDR2 is FQNEAQ (reference sequence). The V end was cut by 8 bases, the J end by 1 base, with 6 bases between. The chain's CDR3 is CASSVSYEQYF. DNA for the CDR3: TGTGCCAGCTCCGTTTCCTACGAGCAGTACTTC.

This sequence joins TRBV19 and TRBJ1-3; 7 bases fit TRBD1. Germline CDR1 and CDR2: LNHDA and SQIVND (reference sequence). V trimming: 5 bases; J trimming: 1 base; junction bases outside the gene matches: 5. CDR3 length: 15 amino acids. The CDR3 DNA reads as TGTGCCAGTAGTGTAGGGGGCGCTTCTGGAAACACCATATATTTT. Translation: CASSVGGASGNTIYF.

V and J are TRBV28 and TRBJ1-2, with D perhaps matching TRBD1 (5 bases). The CDR3 sequence is 13 residues long. Per germline, CDR1 MDHEN and CDR2 SYDVKM. The V gene lost 2 bases and the J gene lost 2 bases, with 6 bases spanning the gap. The CDR3 reads CASSLGGNYGYTF. In DNA form, the CDR3 reads TGTGCCAGCAGTTTAGGGGGGAACTATGGCTACACCTTC.

The chain joins TRBV6-5 to TRBJ2-7; a weak D match, TRBD1 (6 bases). Germline assignment: CDR1 MNHEY and CDR2 SVGAGI. The CDR3 is 16 amino acids. Trimming stripped 4 bases from V and 7 bases from J, with 23 bases between. The CDR3 DNA follows: TGTGCCAGCAGTTCTCGATCGGACAGTCGTCTCCTGGAGCAGTACTTC. This codes for CASSSRSDSRLLEQYF.

The V call is TRBV11-2, the J call TRBJ2-1, with a tentative D call TRBD2 (5 bases). V was pared by 8 bases and J by 0 bases, with 14 bases between. The CDR3 extends over 15 amino acids. Germline values: CDR1 SGHAT, CDR2 FQNNGV. The CDR3 protein is CASGPYTSSYNEQFF. DNA of the CDR3: TGTGCCAGCGGGCCGTACACTAGCTCCTACAATGAGCAGTTCTTC.

The chain recombines TRBV5-8 with TRBJ2-5; perhaps TRBD2 as D (6 bases). CDR3 size: 15 residues. The V gene's germline CDR1 is SGHTS and CDR2 YDEGEE. Between the trimmed V and J ends, which lost 2 bases and 2 bases, there was a span of 13 bases. The CDR3 sequence is CASSFSGGSQETQYF. Here the CDR3 DNA reads TGTGCCAGCAGCTTCTCCGGGGGTAGTCAAGAGACCCAGTACTTC.

The gene calls are TRBV20-1 and TRBJ2-5; D gene unclear. The CDR3 runs 11 residues. Germline V lookup: CDR1 DFQATT, CDR2 SNEGSKA (reference sequence). V was trimmed by 7 bases and J by 2 bases, leaving 8 bases between them. The CDR3 nucleotides read TGCAGTGTGGCAGAACAAGAGACCCAGTACTTC. This gives the protein CSVAEQETQYF.

The rearrangement joins TRBV28 to TRBJ1-1; unclear D gene. The V gene lost 3 bases and the J gene lost 1 base, with 12 bases spanning the gap. Germline V CDR1 and CDR2: MDHEN, SYDVKM. The CDR3 totals 15 residues. Here the CDR3 reads CASSFIATANTEAFF. As DNA, the CDR3 is TGTGCCAGCAGTTTTATCGCAACTGCGAACACTGAAGCTTTCTTT.